This T cell receptor beta chain was identified during a study of blood T cell repertoires in COVID-19. Libraries were prepared by immunoSEQ multiplex PCR; TCRdb keeps only in-frame clonotypes and omits some of them. The sample lists tens of thousands of clones; nearly 95% were seen once. J was trimmed by 3 bases and V by 5 bases; bases with no gene match: 4. This CDR3 is 14 amino acids long. CDR1 and CDR2 from the germline V gene are LNHNV and YYDKDF (reference sequence). The V call is TRBV15, the J call TRBJ1-5, with TRBD1 matching 7 bases. Sequenced input: peripheral blood. This sequence was found in a human donor with active COVID-19. The donor label of this sample is uncertain. The CDR3 sequence: CATSLTGINQPQHF. CDR3 coding DNA: TGTGCCACCAGCCTGACAGGGATCAATCAGCCCCAGCATTTT.